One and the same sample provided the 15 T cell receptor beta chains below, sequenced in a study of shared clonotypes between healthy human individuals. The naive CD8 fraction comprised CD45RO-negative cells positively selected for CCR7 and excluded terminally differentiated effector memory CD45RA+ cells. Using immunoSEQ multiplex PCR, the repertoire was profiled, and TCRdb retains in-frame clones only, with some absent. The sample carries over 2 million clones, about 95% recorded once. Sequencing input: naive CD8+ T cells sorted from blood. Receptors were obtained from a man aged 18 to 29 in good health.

The DNA for the CDR3 is TGCGCCAGCAGCCAAGGGACAGGGGGAGTGTACACCGGGGAGCTGTTTTTT. It specifies CASSQGTGGVYTGELFF. The V gene is TRBV4-3, the J gene TRBJ2-2; 10 nucleotides line up with TRBD1. CDR1 and CDR2 (germline): LGHNA, YSLEER. CDR3 length: 17 amino acids. With 1 base clipped from V and 3 bases from J, the junction kept 5 bases outside the gene matches.

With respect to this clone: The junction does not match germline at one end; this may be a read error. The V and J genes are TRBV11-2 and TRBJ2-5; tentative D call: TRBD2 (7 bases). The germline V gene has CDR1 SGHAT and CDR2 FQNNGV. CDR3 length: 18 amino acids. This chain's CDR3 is CARSLGLGGGGYQETQYF. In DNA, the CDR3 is TGTGCCCGCAGCTTAGGCCTAGGGGGGGGAGGTTACCAAGAGACCCAGTACTTC. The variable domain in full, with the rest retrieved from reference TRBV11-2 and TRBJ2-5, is EAGVAQSPRYKIIEKRQSVAFWCNPISGHATLYWYQQILGQGPKLLIQFQNNGVVDDSQLPKDRFSAERLKGVDSTLKIQPAKLEDSAVYLCARSLGLGGGGYQETQYFGPGTRLLVL.

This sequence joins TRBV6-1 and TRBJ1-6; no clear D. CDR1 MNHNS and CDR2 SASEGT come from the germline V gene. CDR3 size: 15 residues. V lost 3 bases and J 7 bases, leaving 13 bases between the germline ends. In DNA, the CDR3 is TGTGCCAGCAGTGAGGCGGCGGTCCCGAATTCACCCCTCCACTTT. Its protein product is CASSEAAVPNSPLHF.

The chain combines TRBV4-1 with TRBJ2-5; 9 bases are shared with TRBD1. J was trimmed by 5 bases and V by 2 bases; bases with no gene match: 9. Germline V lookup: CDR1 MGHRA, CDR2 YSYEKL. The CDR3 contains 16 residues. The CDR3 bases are TGCGCCAGCAGCCAACTCCCGGGACAGGGAGGGGAGACCCAGTACTTC. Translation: CASSQLPGQGGETQYF.

DNA for the CDR3: TGTGCCAGCAGCCCCCCCCGCGGGGATTCCTACGAGCAGTACTTC. It is translated as CASSPPRGDSYEQYF. The chain carries TRBV2 and TRBJ2-7, with a tentative D call TRBD2 (6 bases). CDR3 length: 15 residues. The V gene lost 6 bases and the J gene lost 1 base, with 16 bases spanning the gap. Germline V lookup: CDR1 SNHLY, CDR2 FYNNEI.

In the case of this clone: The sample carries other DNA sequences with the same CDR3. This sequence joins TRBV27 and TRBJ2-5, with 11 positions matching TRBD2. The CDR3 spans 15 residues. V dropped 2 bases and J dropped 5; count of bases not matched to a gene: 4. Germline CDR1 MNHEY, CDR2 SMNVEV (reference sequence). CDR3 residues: CASSLGLAGGETQYF. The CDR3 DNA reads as TGTGCCAGCAGTTTAGGGCTAGCGGGGGGTGAGACCCAGTACTTC.

CDR3 sequence reads: CASSPRELANYGYTF. CDR3 in DNA: TGTGCCAGCTCGCCAAGGGAGTTAGCTAACTATGGCTACACCTTC. The chain joins TRBV27 to TRBJ1-2; D is ambiguous. Trimming removed 8 bases from V and 0 bases from J, with 16 bases in between. The CDR3 is 15 residues long. Germline values: CDR1 MNHEY, CDR2 SMNVEV (reference sequence).

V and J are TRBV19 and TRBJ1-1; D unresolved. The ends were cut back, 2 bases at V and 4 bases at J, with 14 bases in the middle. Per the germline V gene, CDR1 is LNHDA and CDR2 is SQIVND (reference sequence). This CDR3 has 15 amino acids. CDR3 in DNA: TGTGCCAGTAGTATACTGGCGGACCTAGGCACTGAAGCTTTCTTT. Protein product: CASSILADLGTEAFF.

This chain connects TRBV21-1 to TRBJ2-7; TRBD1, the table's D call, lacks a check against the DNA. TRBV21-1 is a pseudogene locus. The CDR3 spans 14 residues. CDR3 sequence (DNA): TGTGCCAGCAGCGTCCGGGACAGATCCTACGAGCAGTACTTC. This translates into CASSVRDRSYEQYF.

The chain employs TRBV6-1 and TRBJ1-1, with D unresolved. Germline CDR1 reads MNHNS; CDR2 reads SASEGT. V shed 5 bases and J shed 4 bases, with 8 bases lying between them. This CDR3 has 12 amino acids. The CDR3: CASSQKATEAFF. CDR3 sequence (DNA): TGTGCCAGCAGTCAGAAGGCCACTGAAGCTTTCTTT.

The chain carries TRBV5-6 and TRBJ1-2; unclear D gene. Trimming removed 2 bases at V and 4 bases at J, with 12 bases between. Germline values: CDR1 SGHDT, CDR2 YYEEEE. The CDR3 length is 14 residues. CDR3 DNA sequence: TGTGCCAGCAGCTTTCAAAGGGTCATCTATGGCTACACCTTC. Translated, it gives CASSFQRVIYGYTF.

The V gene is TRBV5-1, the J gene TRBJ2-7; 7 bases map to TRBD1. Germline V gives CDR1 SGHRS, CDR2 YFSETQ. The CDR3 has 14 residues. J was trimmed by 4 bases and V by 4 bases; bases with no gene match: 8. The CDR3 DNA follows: TGCGCCAGCAGCGAGGGGGCGAATTTGTACGAGCAGTACTTC. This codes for CASSEGANLYEQYF.

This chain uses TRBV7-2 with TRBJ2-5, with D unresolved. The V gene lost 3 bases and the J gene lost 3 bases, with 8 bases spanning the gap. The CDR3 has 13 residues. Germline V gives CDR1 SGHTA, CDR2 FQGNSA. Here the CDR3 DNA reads TGTGCCAGCAGCTTCGACCAGGAAGAGACCCAGTACTTC. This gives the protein CASSFDQEETQYF.

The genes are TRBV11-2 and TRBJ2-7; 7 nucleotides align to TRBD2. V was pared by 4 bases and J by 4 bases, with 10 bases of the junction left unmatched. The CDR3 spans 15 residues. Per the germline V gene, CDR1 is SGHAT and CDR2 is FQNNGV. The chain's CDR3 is CASSSTMTSSYEQYF. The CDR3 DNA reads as TGTGCCAGCAGCTCTACAATGACTAGCTCGTACGAGCAGTACTTC.

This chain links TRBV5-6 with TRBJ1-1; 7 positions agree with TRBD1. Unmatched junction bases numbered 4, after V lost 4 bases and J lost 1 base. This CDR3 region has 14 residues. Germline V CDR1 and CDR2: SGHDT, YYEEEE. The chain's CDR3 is CASSPWTGNTEAFF. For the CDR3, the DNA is TGTGCCAGCAGCCCATGGACAGGGAACACTGAAGCTTTCTTT.